This TCR beta chain was captured in a study of cytomegalovirus exposure and HLA in healthy donors. The CDR3 consists of 13 residues. The germline V gene encodes CDR1 MNHNS and CDR2 SASEGT. V lost 9 bases, J lost 1 base, and 4 bases stayed unmatched. This clone was counted between two and nine times. TCRdb keeps only in-frame clones here, not all; method: immunoSEQ multiplex PCR. This sample yields approximately 150,000 clones, of which around 87% are seen a single time; approximately 1.4% belongs to the top ten. Sequencing was done on a sample of PBMCs. This clonotype originated in a woman under 40 in good health and CMV-seronegative. The gene calls are TRBV6-1 and TRBJ1-1; 8 positions match TRBD1. The CDR3 DNA reads TGTGCCAGTTTACAGGGGGAGAACACTGAAGCTTTCTTT. Translating it yields CASLQGENTEAFF.